This T cell receptor beta chain derives from a study of blood T cell repertoires in COVID-19. Trimming cost V 6 bases and J 0 bases, with 11 bases left between them. CDR3 length: 15 residues. Germline-derived CDR1 and CDR2 are MRHNA and SNTAGT. The table came from immunoSEQ multiplex PCR; TCRdb's copy has only in-frame clones and leaves some out. The table lists 200,000 to 250,000 clones, about nine tenths of them singletons. The sample taken for sequencing was peripheral blood. The gene calls are TRBV6-4 and TRBJ1-4, with D unclear. The origin of this receptor is a man aged 25 to 40 with COVID-19, enrolled during active disease. The CDR3 coding sequence is TGTGCCAGCAGCGACGAGATCGCAACTAATGAAAAACTGTTTTTT. Protein product: CASSDEIATNEKLFF.